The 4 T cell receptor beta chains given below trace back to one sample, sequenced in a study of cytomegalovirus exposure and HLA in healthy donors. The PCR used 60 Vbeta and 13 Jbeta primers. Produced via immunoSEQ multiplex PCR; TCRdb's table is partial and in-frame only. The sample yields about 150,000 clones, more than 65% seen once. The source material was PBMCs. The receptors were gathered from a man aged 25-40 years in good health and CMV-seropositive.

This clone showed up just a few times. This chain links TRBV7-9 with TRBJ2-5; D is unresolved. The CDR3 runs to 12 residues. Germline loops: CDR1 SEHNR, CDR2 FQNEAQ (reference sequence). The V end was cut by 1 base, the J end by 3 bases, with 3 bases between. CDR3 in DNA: TGTGCCAGCAGCTTAGTAGAAGAGACCCAGTACTTC. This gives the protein CASSLVEETQYF.

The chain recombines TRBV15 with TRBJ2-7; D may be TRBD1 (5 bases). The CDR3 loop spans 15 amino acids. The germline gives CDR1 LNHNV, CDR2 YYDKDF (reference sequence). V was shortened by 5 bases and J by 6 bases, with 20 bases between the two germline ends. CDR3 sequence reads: CATSPERGGYPEQYF. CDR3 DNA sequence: TGTGCCACCAGCCCTGAAAGGGGTGGGTATCCCGAGCAGTACTTC. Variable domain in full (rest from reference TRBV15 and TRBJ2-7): DAMVIQNPRYQVTQFGKPVTLSCSQTLNHNVMYWYQQKSSQAPKLLFHYYDKDFNNEADTPDNFQSRRPNTSFCFLDIRSPGLGDTAMYLCATSPERGGYPEQYFGPGTRLTVT.

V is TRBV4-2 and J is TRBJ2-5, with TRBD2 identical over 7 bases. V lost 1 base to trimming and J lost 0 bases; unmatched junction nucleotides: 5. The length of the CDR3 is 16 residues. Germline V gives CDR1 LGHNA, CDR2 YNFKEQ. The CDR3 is CASSQGNLADQETQYF. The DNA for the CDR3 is TGTGCCAGCAGCCAAGGTAATCTAGCGGACCAAGAGACCCAGTACTTC.

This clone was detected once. The CDR3 here is CASSGLAEPQYF. The CDR3 bases are TGTGCCAGCAGCGGCCTAGCGGAGCCCCAGTATTTT. V gene TRBV27 combines with J gene TRBJ2-3; 7 positions match TRBD2. With V trimmed by 6 bases and J by 12 bases, 9 bases remained unmatched. The CDR3 extends over 12 amino acids. Germline V gene lookup returns CDR1 MNHEY and CDR2 SMNVEV (reference sequence).